These 25 T cell receptor beta chains came from one sample sequenced in a study of blood T cell repertoires in COVID-19. TCRdb keeps only in-frame clones here, not all; method: immunoSEQ multiplex PCR. Here the sample spans approximately 100,000 clones, 71% being singletons. What was sequenced was peripheral blood. The receptors come from a human donor with acute or convalescent COVID-19. The donor label of this sample is uncertain.

The chain has TRBV14 and TRBJ1-5, with D unclear. Germline assignment: CDR1 SGHDN and CDR2 FVKESK. The CDR3 runs to 15 residues. V lost 4 bases and J lost 7, with 17 bases in between. The CDR3 nucleotides read TGTGCCAGCAGCCCTATCGCGCGAAAGTCCCAGCCCCAGCATTTT. It yields the protein CASSPIARKSQPQHF.

This sequence joins TRBV27 and TRBJ2-3; TRBD2 matches 14 bases. With 7 bases clipped from V and 4 bases from J, the junction kept 7 bases outside the gene matches. The germline gives CDR1 MNHEY, CDR2 SMNVEV (reference sequence). This CDR3 region has 16 residues. The CDR3 is CASITRLAGGSDTQYF. Written as DNA, the CDR3 is TGTGCCAGCATCACCCGACTAGCGGGGGGGTCAGATACGCAGTATTTT.

The DNA for the CDR3 is TGTGCCAGCTCACCCCAGACAGGGTCAAGTATTGAAAAACTGTTTTTT. It is translated as CASSPQTGSSIEKLFF. The V call is TRBV18, the J call TRBJ1-4; 7 bases are a match to TRBD1. V was clipped by 3 bases and J by 7 bases; unmatched bases: 11. CDR3 size: 16 residues. The germline V gene encodes CDR1 KGHSH and CDR2 LQKENI.

This clone was picked up many times. This rearrangement joins TRBV9 to TRBJ2-2, with D perhaps TRBD1 (5 bases). This CDR3 spans 13 amino acids. From germline, CDR1 is SGDLS and CDR2 YYNGEE. Deletions cut 3 bases from V and 4 bases from J, with 7 bases between. CDR3 protein: CASSATVTGELFF. The DNA of the CDR3 is TGTGCCAGCAGCGCGACAGTCACCGGGGAGCTGTTTTTT.

This chain connects TRBV2 to TRBJ1-5; D might be TRBD1 (5 bases). CDR1 SNHLY and CDR2 FYNNEI come from the germline V gene. The CDR3 is 15 residues long. Trimming pared 9 bases from V and 0 bases from J, leaving 15 bases between. The chain's CDR3 is CASRAGPGSNQPQHF. In DNA form, the CDR3 reads TGTGCCAGTAGGGCGGGACCTGGTAGCAATCAGCCCCAGCATTTT.

The chain carries TRBV28 and TRBJ1-5; tentative D call: TRBD1 (5 bases). With 5 bases removed from V and 4 bases from J, the gap between germline ends came to 12 bases. This CDR3 is 14 amino acids long. CDR1 is MDHEN, CDR2 SYDVKM, per germline. CDR3 sequence: CASSPDSRNQPQHF. The CDR3 coding sequence is TGTGCCAGCAGTCCCGACAGTCGTAATCAGCCCCAGCATTTT.

J is TRBJ1-1 and V is TRBV19; D is undetermined. The V end was cut by 8 bases, the J end by 5 bases, with 15 bases between. This CDR3 has 13 residues. The germline CDR1 and CDR2 sequences are LNHDA and SQIVND (reference sequence). The CDR3 is CASLTRSGTEAFF. CDR3 in DNA: TGTGCCAGTCTTACGAGGAGCGGGACTGAAGCTTTCTTT. Full variable domain (outside the CDR3, taken from reference TRBV19 and TRBJ1-1): DGGITQSPKYLFRKEGQNVTLSCEQNLNHDAMYWYRQDPGQGLRLIYYSQIVNDFQKGDIAEGYSVSREKKESFPLTVTSAQKNPTAFYLCASLTRSGTEAFFGQGTRLTVV.

V and J are TRBV7-8 and TRBJ1-2; 7 positions agree with TRBD1. V gave up 6 bases and J gave up 7 bases; unmatched junction bases: 8. CDR1 and CDR2 (germline): SGHVS, FQNEAQ. The CDR3 consists of 13 residues. CDR3 DNA: TGTGCCAGCAGTAAACAGGGGAAGGGTGGCTACACCTTC. Translating gives CASSKQGKGGYTF.

The rearrangement links TRBV28 to TRBJ1-2; D is uncertain. The V and J ends lost 1 base and 4 bases respectively, with 13 bases between them. The CDR3 has 15 amino acids. From germline, CDR1 is MDHEN and CDR2 SYDVKM. The CDR3 DNA is TGTGCCAGCAGTTTATTAGCTTTCCCCAGCTATGGCTACACCTTC. Encoded protein: CASSLLAFPSYGYTF.

V is TRBV11-2 and J is TRBJ1-6; 10 nucleotides line up with TRBD1. V shed 3 bases, J shed 6 bases, and the junction held 2 bases outside the gene matches. Germline V CDR1 and CDR2: SGHAT, FQNNGV. There are 15 residues in the CDR3. This CDR3 reads CASSLRQGANSPLHF. The DNA for the CDR3 is TGTGCCAGCAGCTTGAGACAGGGGGCTAATTCACCCCTCCACTTT. Drawing the rest from reference TRBV11-2 and TRBJ1-6, the complete variable domain is EAGVAQSPRYKIIEKRQSVAFWCNPISGHATLYWYQQILGQGPKLLIQFQNNGVVDDSQLPKDRFSAERLKGVDSTLKIQPAKLEDSAVYLCASSLRQGANSPLHFGNGTRLTVT.

The chain has TRBV5-1 and TRBJ1-2; 7 bases agree with TRBD1. This CDR3 spans 15 amino acids. The trim removed 4 bases at V and 6 bases at J, leaving 12 bases unmatched. The germline gives CDR1 SGHRS, CDR2 YFSETQ. As DNA, the CDR3 is TGCGCCAGCAGCCAACGCTCCGGGACAGAAAATGGCTACACCTTC. Protein: CASSQRSGTENGYTF.

This clone was detected only a few times. The chain is built from TRBV4-1 and TRBJ2-2, with 13 bases identical to TRBD2. CDR1 is MGHRA, CDR2 YSYEKL, per germline. The CDR3 is made up of 19 amino acids. Trimming cost V 3 bases and J 1 base; bases outside gene matches: 8. DNA of the CDR3: TGCGCCAGCAGCCAGGGCCTACTAGCGGGGGGGAAGAACACCGGGGAGCTGTTTTTT. Translated: CASSQGLLAGGKNTGELFF.

The V call is TRBV11-2, the J call TRBJ2-1; D might be TRBD2 (6 bases). Germline lookup yields CDR1 SGHAT and CDR2 FQNNGV. Deletions cut 1 base from V and 0 bases from J, with 16 bases between. This CDR3 spans 18 amino acids. The CDR3 nucleotides are TGTGCCAGCAGCTTAGTTTACGGAGGGATTAGCTCCTACAATGAGCAGTTCTTC. This gives the protein CASSLVYGGISSYNEQFF.

V is TRBV29-1 and J is TRBJ1-3, with D possibly being TRBD1 (5 bases). This CDR3 has 16 amino acids. V lost 4 bases, J lost 0 bases, and 16 bases lay in between. The germline CDR1 and CDR2 sequences are SQVTM and ANQGSEA. As DNA, the CDR3 is TGCAGCGTTGCAAACCTTACAGGACCCTCTGGAAACACCATATATTTT. Its translation: CSVANLTGPSGNTIYF.

This clone was seen just once. The genes are TRBV9 and TRBJ1-1; D is possibly TRBD1 (6 bases). V lost 4 bases and J lost 4, with 14 bases in between. The CDR3 contains 14 residues. Germline CDR1 is SGDLS and CDR2 is YYNGEE. CDR3 region: CASSRRQALTEAFF. CDR3 nucleotides: TGTGCCAGCAGCCGGCGACAGGCGCTCACTGAAGCTTTCTTT.

The rearrangement joins TRBV6-1 to TRBJ2-5, with 11 nucleotides matching TRBD1. In germline, CDR1 is MNHNS, CDR2 SASEGT. J gave up 4 bases and V 1 base, and 5 bases lay outside the gene matches. The CDR3 is 16 amino acids. The CDR3 DNA reads as TGTGCCAGCAGTGAAGATAGGACAGGGGGCGTAGAGACCCAGTACTTC. It specifies CASSEDRTGGVETQYF.

The J gene is TRBJ1-1, the V gene TRBV10-2; 9 bases line up with TRBD1. After removal of 6 bases from V and 7 bases from J, the junction contained 6 bases not matched to a gene. In germline, CDR1 is WSHSY, CDR2 SAAADI. The CDR3 covers 13 residues. The CDR3 DNA follows: TGCGCCAGCAGCTCTGGGACAGGGATTGAAGCTTTCTTT. Translated, it gives CASSSGTGIEAFF.

V usage is TRBV18 and J usage is TRBJ1-6; 7 bases fit TRBD1. Losses at the gene ends were 1 base for V and 7 bases for J; bases not matched to a gene: 7. Germline values: CDR1 KGHSH, CDR2 LQKENI. This CDR3 is 16 amino acids long. DNA for the CDR3: TGTGCCAGCTCACCACTCGAACAGGGGAGGAATTCACCCCTCCACTTT. It codes for CASSPLEQGRNSPLHF.

In this sample, this clone turned up many times. The J gene is TRBJ1-2, the V gene TRBV5-1, with a possible D match to TRBD1 (5 bases). The CDR3 has 15 residues. The germline gives CDR1 SGHRS, CDR2 YFSETQ. Trimming shortened V by 4 bases and J by 5 bases, and 18 bases separated the two germline ends. CDR3 DNA sequence: TGCGCCAGCAGCCCCTACTCCGAAGGGGCGTATGGCTACACCTTC. Translated, it gives CASSPYSEGAYGYTF.

The chain couples TRBV27 to TRBJ1-4, with TRBD1 as a possible D gene (5 bases). Trimming took off 7 bases at V and 4 bases at J, with 16 bases between the two ends. In germline, CDR1 is MNHEY, CDR2 SMNVEV (reference sequence). The CDR3 sequence is 15 residues long. CDR3: CASMRLGRDNEKLFF. CDR3 DNA: TGTGCCAGCATGAGGTTGGGGCGGGATAATGAAAAACTGTTTTTT.

V usage is TRBV11-1 and J usage is TRBJ2-3, with D maybe TRBD1 (6 bases). The CDR3 has 13 residues. Germline assignment: CDR1 SGHAT and CDR2 FQDESV (reference sequence). Between the trimmed V and J ends, which lost 5 bases and 4 bases, there was a span of 10 bases. CDR3 loop: CASSPYRADTQYF. The CDR3 DNA reads TGTGCCAGCAGCCCCTACAGGGCAGATACGCAGTATTTT.

Regarding this clone: A much larger clone lies a single base off, so this may be a read error. The chain carries TRBV6-5 and TRBJ1-2; perhaps TRBD1 as D (5 bases). The CDR3 spans 15 residues. Germline values: CDR1 MNHEY, CDR2 SVGAGI. V was clipped by 2 bases and J by 3 bases, with 13 bases between them. The CDR3 DNA follows: TGTGCCAGCAGTTACCTGGGCAGGGTCGACTATGGCTACACCTTC. It is translated as CASSYLGRVDYGYTF.

This clone was seen a single time. The chain recombines TRBV19 with TRBJ2-5; TRBD1 matches 11 bases. Per the germline V gene, CDR1 is LNHDA and CDR2 is SQIVND (reference sequence). V dropped 5 bases and J dropped 5; count of bases not matched to a gene: 7. This CDR3 is 15 amino acids long. The CDR3 DNA is TGTGCCAGTAGTCGCGGACAGGGGGCTTCGGAGACCCAGTACTTC. Protein product: CASSRGQGASETQYF.

The rearrangement joins TRBV3-1 (or the pseudogene TRBV3-2) to TRBJ1-2; 8 bases align to TRBD1. With V trimmed by 4 bases and J by 4 bases, 8 bases remained unmatched. This CDR3 contains 15 residues. Germline CDR1 is LGHDT and CDR2 is YNNKEL (reference sequence). The CDR3 sequence: CASSPSTGGVYGYTF. In DNA, the CDR3 is TGTGCCAGCAGCCCCTCTACAGGGGGGGTCTATGGCTACACCTTC.

This rearrangement joins TRBV9 to TRBJ2-7; 7 bases are shared with TRBD2. The CDR3 runs to 13 residues. Germline V CDR1 and CDR2: SGDLS, YYNGEE. Germline trimming cut 6 bases from V and 3 bases from J; bases unmatched to any gene: 6. CDR3 in amino acids: CASKTGGYYEQYF. CDR3 in DNA: TGTGCCAGCAAGACGGGGGGTTACTACGAGCAGTACTTC. The full variable domain, rest sourced from reference TRBV9 and TRBJ2-7, is DSGVTQTPKHLITATGQRVTLRCSPRSGDLSVYWYQQSLDQGLQFLIQYYNGEERAKGNILERFSAQQFPDLHSELNLSSLELGDSALYFCASKTGGYYEQYFGPGTRLTVT.